Each of the 26 T cell receptor beta chains below was sequenced from the same sample in a study of T cells in women clearing cervical HPV infection. Only in-frame clones appear in the TCRdb table, and some are missing; sequencing was by immunoSEQ multiplex PCR. This sample's clone table lists 19,000 or so clones. Material for sequencing was blood buffy coat. These receptors came from a woman aged 18 to 75 with a cervical HPV16 infection that either progressed to CIN3+ or cleared (not recorded which).

About this clone itself: The read ends 3 residues shy of where the CDR3 ends; the end is completed using the germline J gene. The V and J genes are TRBV28 and TRBJ2-7; weak D call: TRBD2 (6 bases). The germline CDR1 and CDR2 sequences are MDHEN and SYDVKM. The length of the CDR3 is 14 residues. Trimming stripped 2 bases from V and 4 bases from J, with 12 bases between. CDR3 amino acids: CASSLETGGYEQYF. CDR3 DNA (partial): TGTGCCAGCAGTTTAGAGACCGGGGGATACGAG.

Details on this clone: The read ends 3 residues shy of where the CDR3 ends; the end is completed using the germline J gene. The chain employs TRBV7-2 and TRBJ1-1; possibly TRBD1 for D (5 bases). V lost 0 bases and J 0 bases, leaving 8 bases between the germline ends. The CDR3 totals 15 residues. Germline loops: CDR1 SGHTA, CDR2 FQGNSA. The CDR3 DNA, read in part, is TGTGCCAGCAGCTTAGCCGGGGGGGTGAACACTGAA. This codes for CASSLAGGVNTE. The entire CDR3 protein reads CASSLAGGVNTEAFF.

Turning to this clone: The read falls 3 residues short of the CDR3 end, and the missing part is taken from the germline J gene. This rearrangement joins TRBV20-1 to TRBJ2-5; 10 bases match TRBD2. J was trimmed by 5 bases and V by 6 bases; bases with no gene match: 6. Germline V gene lookup returns CDR1 DFQATT and CDR2 SNEGSKA (reference sequence). The CDR3 covers 13 residues. Partial CDR3 DNA: TGCAGTGCCCCAGGACTAGCGGATGAGACC. Protein sequence: CSAPGLADET. The CDR3 as a whole reads CSAPGLADETQYF.

As regards this clone: The sequenced fragment ends 3 residues before the CDR3 boundary, so the rest is inferred from the germline J gene. V and J are TRBV5-1 and TRBJ2-1; a weak D match, TRBD2 (5 bases). CDR3 length: 14 residues. Trimming took 0 bases from V and 5 from J, leaving 9 bases between them. The germline V gene encodes CDR1 SGHRS and CDR2 YFSETQ. The part of the CDR3 DNA that was read is TGCGCCAGCAGCTTGGGGACTGAAGACAATGAG. Its protein product is CASSLGTEDNE. The entire CDR3 is CASSLGTEDNEQFF. The full variable domain, completed using reference TRBV5-1 and TRBJ2-1, is KAGVTQTPRYLIKTRGQQVTLSCSPISGHRSVSWYQQTPGQGLQFLFEYFSETQRNKGNFPGRFSGRQFSNSRSEMNVSTLELGDSALYLCASSLGTEDNEQFFGPGTRLTVL.

The covered CDR3 bases are TGCGCCAGCAGCTCAGCCCTAGCGGGGTTCCAAGAGACC. It codes for CASSSALAGFQET. The CDR3 in its entirety is CASSSALAGFQETQYF. The J gene is TRBJ2-5, the V gene TRBV5-1, with TRBD2 matching 9 bases. The read ends 3 residues shy of where the CDR3 ends; the end is completed using the germline J gene. The CDR3 extends over 16 amino acids. V was pared by 3 bases and J by 1 base, with 7 bases of the junction left unmatched. Germline V lookup: CDR1 SGHRS, CDR2 YFSETQ.

Partial CDR3 DNA: TGTGCCAGCAGCATAAGGACAGGGGCAGATACG. Translation: CASSIRTGADT. The CDR3 in its entirety is CASSIRTGADTQYF. This chain joins TRBV6-4 and TRBJ2-3; 9 bases align to TRBD1. The read ends 3 residues before the CDR3 terminus; that terminus is restored from the germline J gene. Germline V gene sequence: CDR1 MRHNA, CDR2 SNTAGT. The CDR3 loop spans 14 amino acids. Trimming at V came to 6 bases and at J to 4 bases, leaving 5 bases not matched to a gene.

On this clone: The DNA ends 3 residues before the CDR3 does, and the rest of the CDR3 is filled in from the germline J gene. The genes are TRBV12-3 or TRBV12-4 and TRBJ2-7; D perhaps matches TRBD1 (6 bases). CDR3 length: 13 residues. The V end was cut by 3 bases, the J end by 3 bases, with 9 bases between. The CDR3 region is CASSFSQGYEQYF. The CDR3 bases that were read are TGTGCCAGCAGTTTTTCACAGGGCTACGAG.

CDR3 DNA (partial): TGTGCCAGCTCACGTGGCAGTGATGAAAAA. Protein product: CASSRGSDEK. The entire CDR3 protein reads CASSRGSDEKLFF. The rearrangement uses TRBV18 and TRBJ1-4; D gene ambiguous. The CDR3 end falls 3 residues outside the read, so it is completed with the germline J gene. Trimming cost V 4 bases and J 6 bases, with 9 bases left between them. The CDR3 loop spans 13 amino acids. Germline CDR1 KGHSH, CDR2 LQKENI. Supplemented by reference TRBV18 and TRBJ1-4, the full variable domain reads NAGVMQNPRHLVRRRGQEARLRCSPMKGHSHVYWYRQLPEEGLKFMVYLQKENIIDESGMPKERFSAEFPKEGPSILRIQQVVRGDSAAYFCASSRGSDEKLFFGSGTQLSVL.

Remarks on this clone: The read gets to within 3 residues of the CDR3 end, and the germline J gene fills in the rest. This chain links TRBV2 with TRBJ2-3; D remains unclear. This CDR3 is 12 amino acids long. Germline loops: CDR1 SNHLY, CDR2 FYNNEI. V gave up 8 bases and J gave up 4 bases, with 10 bases separating them. CDR3 DNA (partial): TGTGCCAGCCTAAGTACCTCAGATACG. Translated, it gives CASLSTSDT. The full CDR3 is CASLSTSDTQYF.

In the case of this clone: The observed sequence ends 3 residues before the CDR3 terminus, with the missing tail filled in from the germline J gene. The same CDR3 arises from other DNA sequences in this sample as well. The chain couples TRBV18 to TRBJ2-5; D remains unclear. The V gene lost 4 bases and the J gene lost 0 bases, with 6 bases spanning the gap. The CDR3 spans 13 residues. The germline CDR1 and CDR2 sequences are KGHSH and LQKENI. The CDR3 protein is CASSLRDQETQYF. CDR3 bases read: TGTGCCAGCTCACTTAGAGACCAAGAGACC. The full variable domain, rest sourced from reference TRBV18 and TRBJ2-5, is NAGVMQNPRHLVRRRGQEARLRCSPMKGHSHVYWYRQLPEEGLKFMVYLQKENIIDESGMPKERFSAEFPKEGPSILRIQQVVRGDSAAYFCASSLRDQETQYFGPGTRLLVL.

Comment on this clone: The read finishes 3 residues shy of the CDR3 end, and the germline J gene is used to complete it. V is TRBV12-3 or TRBV12-4 and J is TRBJ2-7, with TRBD1 identical over 9 bases. The CDR3 is 17 amino acids. Trimming removed 8 bases from V and 4 bases from J; junction bases left unmatched: 18. This chain's CDR3 is CASPRGGVRDREYEQYF. The sequenced CDR3 bases are TGTGCCAGCCCTAGAGGGGGTGTTCGGGACAGGGAATACGAG.

To note about this clone: The read stops 3 residues short of the end of the CDR3; the missing end is completed from the germline J gene. The chain combines TRBV19 with TRBJ2-2; 7 positions agree with TRBD1. CDR3 length: 15 amino acids. Germline trimming cut 10 bases from V and 0 bases from J; bases unmatched to any gene: 8. Germline V CDR1 and CDR2: LNHDA, SQIVND (reference sequence). CDR3: CATRTGQSNTGELFF. Partial CDR3 DNA: TGTGCCACCCGGACGGGACAGTCGAACACCGGGGAG.

As concerns this clone: With the read ending 3 residues before the CDR3 end, the germline J gene is used to fill in that end. The chain combines TRBV5-1 with TRBJ2-1, with D perhaps matching TRBD2 (6 bases). The V end lost 3 bases, the J end lost 8 bases, and 18 bases lay between the germline ends. The V gene's germline CDR1 is SGHRS and CDR2 YFSETQ. This CDR3 comprises 15 residues. This CDR3 reads CASSSRLEESHEQFF. CDR3 DNA (partial): TGCGCCAGCAGCTCACGACTAGAAGAGTCCCATGAG. Filled out from reference TRBV5-1 and TRBJ2-1, the complete variable domain reads KAGVTQTPRYLIKTRGQQVTLSCSPISGHRSVSWYQQTPGQGLQFLFEYFSETQRNKGNFPGRFSGRQFSNSRSEMNVSTLELGDSALYLCASSSRLEESHEQFFGPGTRLTVL.

To note about this clone: The read gets to within 3 residues of the CDR3 end, and the germline J gene fills in the rest. The chain recombines TRBV7-9 with TRBJ1-6; no clear D gene. The CDR3 spans 13 residues. Deletions cut 3 bases from V and 7 bases from J, with 7 bases between. CDR1 is SEHNR and CDR2 is FQNEAQ in the germline V gene (reference sequence). The CDR3 DNA, read in part, is TGTGCCAGCAGCTTCACCGGGAATTCACCC. Protein: CASSFTGNSP. The entire CDR3 reads CASSFTGNSPLHF.

Concerning this clone itself: The sequence runs out 3 residues before the end of the CDR3; the remainder is reconstructed from the germline J gene. This chain uses TRBV9 with TRBJ1-2; perhaps TRBD1 as D (6 bases). The germline V and J ends were trimmed by 1 base and 2 bases, with 12 bases remaining between them. CDR1 and CDR2 (germline): SGDLS, YYNGEE. The CDR3 runs 15 residues. The CDR3 bases that were read are TGTGCCAGCAGCGTATTGGGGCAGGGGAACTATGGC. Protein: CASSVLGQGNYG. In full, the CDR3 reads CASSVLGQGNYGYTF.

For this clone: The read comes to an end 3 residues before the CDR3 does, leaving the germline J gene to fill in the end. The gene calls are TRBV15 and TRBJ1-5; TRBD1 matches 12 bases. Germline-derived CDR1 and CDR2 are LNHNV and YYDKDF (reference sequence). This CDR3 contains 19 residues. Unmatched junction bases numbered 13, after V lost 3 bases and J lost 4 bases. The covered CDR3 bases are TGTGCCACCAGCAGCTACCAATGGGGACAGGGGGCACGGAATCAGCCC. Amino acids: CATSSYQWGQGARNQP. The whole CDR3 reads CATSSYQWGQGARNQPQHF. The full variable domain, with the rest looked up from reference TRBV15 and TRBJ1-5, is DAMVIQNPRYQVTQFGKPVTLSCSQTLNHNVMYWYQQKSSQAPKLLFHYYDKDFNNEADTPDNFQSRRPNTSFCFLDIRSPGLGDTAMYLCATSSYQWGQGARNQPQHFGDGTRLSIL.

To note about this clone: From the germline J gene comes the end of the CDR3, since the read stops 3 residues before it. The chain recombines TRBV19 with TRBJ1-6; 8 bases are a match to TRBD1. V was pared by 6 bases and J by 0 bases, with 7 bases of the junction left unmatched. Germline V lookup: CDR1 LNHDA, CDR2 SQIVND (reference sequence). The CDR3 is 17 amino acids. CDR3 region: CASSRDRRISYNSPLHF. CDR3 DNA (partial): TGTGCCAGTAGCCGGGACAGGCGTATCTCCTATAATTCACCC.

With respect to this clone: The read halts 3 residues ahead of the CDR3 end, with the missing end drawn from the germline J gene. This chain links TRBV4-1 with TRBJ2-3; 8 bases map to TRBD2. This CDR3 is built from 15 residues. V was clipped by 4 bases and J by 7 bases; unmatched bases: 10. Germline values: CDR1 MGHRA, CDR2 YSYEKL. The DNA read from the CDR3 is TGCGCCAGCAGCCCGCTGACTAGCGCTGTGTATACG. Amino acid sequence: CASSPLTSAVYT. The whole CDR3 sequence is CASSPLTSAVYTQYF.

Concerning this clone: The sequence runs out 3 residues before the end of the CDR3; the remainder is reconstructed from the germline J gene. The gene calls are TRBV5-1 and TRBJ2-3; D is perhaps TRBD2 (6 bases). CDR3 length: 14 residues. Germline CDR1 is SGHRS and CDR2 is YFSETQ. Deletions cut 2 bases from V and 6 bases from J, with 13 bases between. CDR3 DNA, as far as it was read: TGCGCCAGCAGCTTCTCCGGGGGAGGTGATACG. Translation: CASSFSGGGDT. The CDR3 as a whole reads CASSFSGGGDTQYF.

Notes on this clone: The CDR3 end is not reached by the read, which stops 3 residues before it; the germline J gene fills it in. The chain employs TRBV20-1 and TRBJ2-1; 15 positions match TRBD2. CDR1 is DFQATT and CDR2 is SNEGSKA in the germline V gene (reference sequence). This CDR3 region has 17 residues. The V segment lost 5 bases and the J segment 1 base; nucleotides outside the gene matches: 6. CDR3 amino acids: CSAWTSGGANSYNEQFF. The part of the CDR3 DNA that was read is TGCAGTGCTTGGACTAGCGGGGGGGCCAATTCCTACAATGAG.

To note about this clone: The missing CDR3 end, 3 residues past where the read stops, is filled in from the germline J gene. The chain carries TRBV4-2 and TRBJ2-7; 9 positions agree with TRBD1. The length of the CDR3 is 17 residues. With V trimmed by 4 bases and J by 2 bases, 12 bases remained unmatched. Germline assignment: CDR1 LGHNA and CDR2 YNFKEQ. CDR3 region: CASSLSPTGTGTYEQYF. Incomplete CDR3 DNA: TGTGCCAGCAGCCTCTCACCCACCGGGACAGGGACCTACGAG.

As regards this clone: The CDR3 extends 3 residues past the end of the read, so its final part is completed from the germline J gene. The V gene is TRBV5-1, the J gene TRBJ2-5; 7 nucleotides match TRBD1. Germline lookup yields CDR1 SGHRS and CDR2 YFSETQ. The ends lost 0 bases at V and 5 bases at J; junction bases unmatched: 7. This CDR3 contains 15 residues. The CDR3: CASSLGQGWEETQYF. The covered CDR3 bases are TGCGCCAGCAGCTTGGGACAGGGATGGGAGGAGACC.

About this clone itself: Coverage ceases 3 residues before the CDR3 finishes, and the germline J gene fills in the end. The gene calls are TRBV5-1 and TRBJ2-3; possibly TRBD2 for D (5 bases). Germline V gives CDR1 SGHRS, CDR2 YFSETQ. Trimming took 4 bases from V and 0 from J, leaving 6 bases between them. The CDR3 runs to 13 residues. CDR3 DNA (partial): TGCGCCAGCAGCGAGGGTAGCACAGATACG. Translated, it gives CASSEGSTDT. The whole CDR3 sequence reads CASSEGSTDTQYF. Looking up the rest from reference TRBV5-1 and TRBJ2-3 gives the full variable domain: KAGVTQTPRYLIKTRGQQVTLSCSPISGHRSVSWYQQTPGQGLQFLFEYFSETQRNKGNFPGRFSGRQFSNSRSEMNVSTLELGDSALYLCASSEGSTDTQYFGPGTRLTVL.

The sequenced CDR3 bases are TGCAGCGTTGTCGACAGGGGCTTTGCGAGTCGCACTGAA. Translated: CSVVDRGFASRTE. The entire CDR3 protein reads CSVVDRGFASRTEAFF. The rearrangement uses TRBV29-1 and TRBJ1-1, with 8 bases identical to TRBD1. The read ends 3 residues early relative to the CDR3; the germline J gene fills the gap. CDR3 size: 16 residues. Germline CDR1 reads SQVTM; CDR2 reads ANQGSEA. The J segment lost 4 bases and the V segment lost 4 bases, leaving 14 bases of the junction unmatched.

On this clone itself: The read comes to an end 3 residues before the CDR3 does, leaving the germline J gene to fill in the end. The gene calls are TRBV5-8 and TRBJ2-5, with D possibly being TRBD1 (6 bases). Germline CDR1 and CDR2: SGHTS and YDEGEE. V was clipped by 4 bases and J by 4 bases, with 14 bases between them. The CDR3 consists of 14 residues. The sequenced CDR3 bases are TGTGCCAGCAGCCAGCAGGGGTGGGGAGAGACC. It codes for CASSQQGWGET. The entire CDR3 reads CASSQQGWGETQYF.

With regard to this clone: The sequenced fragment ends 3 residues before the CDR3 boundary, so the rest is inferred from the germline J gene. The V call is TRBV2, the J call TRBJ2-5; D is unclear. Germline V lookup: CDR1 SNHLY, CDR2 FYNNEI. Between the trimmed V and J ends, which lost 4 bases and 1 base, there was a span of 7 bases. There are 13 residues in the CDR3. This CDR3 is CASSGATQETQYF. The sequenced part of the CDR3 DNA is TGTGCCAGCAGTGGGGCTACCCAAGAGACC.